This entry features one T cell receptor beta chain sequence. This clonotype was seen repeatedly, ten times or more. Its specific antigen is unknown. No base quality information exists; no much larger clone differs at one position. Full-length TCR variable regions were amplified by 5' RACE PCR with constant-region reverse primers, and semi-nested PCR with Nested Universal Primer A was subsequently performed. The ReliaPrep RNA Cell Miniprep System was used to extract total RNA, which was then reverse transcribed into 5'RACE-ready cDNA with the SMARTer RACE 5'/3' Kit. Multiplex adaptors were used to barcode the full-length TCR alpha and beta libraries, which were then sequenced on an Illumina MiSeq. The published analysis was carried out like this. For each of nine subset-tissue groups, sequencing data from the five patients were pooled, and the groups were compared by unsupervised clustering of TCR gene usage. The Morisita-Horn index, with shared sequences weighted by their contribution to each repertoire, was used to calculate repertoire similarity. TCRdb handled the public reads itself, with Q25 trimming in fastp and clone calling in MiXCR, and kept productive beta chains. Rows merge per CDR3 protein into single entries with the most common DNA and genes. TCRdb assigned the V and J calls; the authors' analysis was not used. The sample contains roughly 50,000 distinct CDR3 sequences, about 24% of them found a single time. The ten largest make up 2.5% to 4% of the sample.

At the junction V is shortened by 4 bases and J by 2 bases, with 14 bases in between. The CDR3, from cysteine to phenylalanine, totals 15 residues. The DNA shown is the 45-base CDR3, in frame from base 1. Per the germline V gene, MGHRA is the CDR1 and YSYEKL is the CDR2. This sample stems from a study (dated by TCRdb to about 2015). General notes on the study: The study tested whether tumor-infiltrating Tregs in breast cancer are recruited from blood Tregs or converted in situ from other CD4+ T cell subsets. Results the study describes overall, beyond this receptor: The larger-cohort validation was restricted to a single TCR beta V-J rearrangement rather than whole repertoires. The TCR gene usage of tumor memory CD4+ T cells clustered together with blood and lymph node memory CD4+ cells and with lymph node naive CD4+ cells. Tumor-infiltrating Treg TCR alpha and beta sequences overlapped most with tumor naive CD4+ T cells, then with blood naive CD4+ T cells.

The Miltenyi Naive CD4+ T Cell Isolation kit was used to purify naive CD4+ T cells, and CD25 microbeads were used to remove Tregs. Tregs, naive and memory CD4+ T cells from tumor, blood and ipsilateral draining lymph nodes of five breast cancer patients underwent full-length TCR alpha and beta sequencing. Tumor tissue and lymph nodes obtained from ipsilateral axillary dissection were perfused with PBS, minced and then digested with collagenase I and hyaluronidase. FACS confirmed that the sorted cell populations were more than 90% pure. What was sequenced was tumor-infiltrating naive CD4+ T cells sorted from the breast tumor. The intended sense of this specimen's cell subset or site label: naive CD4+ T cells, CD4+CD45RA+CD25-. The rearrangement joined TRBV4-1 to TRBJ2-5; a tentative D call is TRBD2 (5 bases match). The sequence was obtained from a female donor with breast cancer. The CDR3 amino acid sequence is: CASSRIGLGQETQYF. The DNA is TGCGCCAGCAGCCGCATTGGACTGGGGCAAGAGACCCAGTACTTC.